Listed below are T cell receptor beta chains from one sample, sequenced in a study of regulatory T cells in long-lasting Graves disease. TCRdb processed the multiplex PCR reads anew with MiXCR; each CDR3 protein has one entry. Here the sample spans approximately 350,000 distinct CDR3 sequences, around 23% being singletons. The sample in question was peripheral blood mononuclear cells (PBMCs), obtained when the disease was refractory, from a patient treated with antithyroid drugs. These receptors originate from a woman aged 40 to 50 with Graves disease. Both conserved end residues are part of each CDR3. The D gene is left open where the match is weak. Clone size is not always given. Where it is, it says once, few, many or a class for expanded clones.

v_call	j_call	cdr3_length	clone_size	d_call	cdr3_aa	cdr3_nt
TRBV3-1	TRBJ2-2	13	NA	NA	CASSQQLAGELFF	TGTGCCAGCAGCCAACAGCTAGCCGGGGAGCTGTTTTTT
TRBV12-3/TRBV12-4	TRBJ2-1	14	NA	NA	CASSLTGRYNEQFF	TGTGCCAGCAGTTTGACGGGTCGGTACAATGAGCAGTTCTTC
TRBV5-1	TRBJ2-7	15	NA	TRBD1	CASRRGQGMIYEQYF	TGCGCCAGCAGACGGGGACAGGGGATGATCTACGAGCAGTACTTC
TRBV5-1	TRBJ1-1	15	few	NA	CASSLVAPFNTEAFF	TGCGCCAGCAGCTTGGTCGCCCCTTTTAACACTGAAGCTTTCTTT
TRBV5-6	TRBJ2-7	15	NA	NA	CASRRRGASSYEQYF	TGTGCCAGCAGGCGACGCGGGGCATCCTCCTACGAGCAGTACTTC
TRBV11-1	TRBJ2-5	18	many	TRBD2	CASSLAIPGLAGGETQYF	TGTGCCAGCAGCTTAGCGATACCGGGACTAGCGGGAGGAGAGACCCAGTACTTC
TRBV2	TRBJ2-2	17	many	NA	CASSHLGSGSNTGELFF	TGTGCCAGCAGCCATCTCGGGTCAGGGTCGAACACCGGGGAGCTGTTTTTT
TRBV20-1	TRBJ2-7	13	many	NA	CSARVTGAYEQYF	TGCAGTGCTAGAGTAACTGGAGCCTACGAGCAGTACTTC
TRBV24-1	TRBJ1-1	14	many	TRBD1	CATRSGGADTEAFF	TGTGCCACCAGGTCAGGGGGCGCGGACACTGAAGCTTTCTTT
TRBV6-1	TRBJ2-7	11	NA	NA	CASSGLYEQYF	TGTGCCAGCAGTGGACTCTACGAGCAGTACTTC
TRBV11-2	TRBJ2-7	16	NA	NA	CASSLGGRDSQGRKYF	TGTGCCAGCAGCTTGGGGGGCCGGGACTCCCAAGGGAGGAAGTACTTC
TRBV12-3/TRBV12-4	TRBJ2-7	16	many	TRBD2	CASRGWTSGSSYEQYF	TGTGCCAGCAGAGGGTGGACTAGCGGGAGCTCCTACGAGCAGTACTTC
TRBV19	TRBJ1-2	14	many	NA	CASRGRGRNYGYTF	TGTGCCAGCCGTGGGAGGGGACGTAACTATGGCTACACCTTC
TRBV11-1	TRBJ2-2	15	NA	TRBD2	CASSPRLAGPGELFF	TGTGCCAGCAGCCCTAGACTAGCGGGACCCGGGGAGCTGTTTTTT
TRBV20-1	TRBJ1-4	14	many	TRBD1	CSASFQGVKKKLFF	TGCAGTGCCTCATTCCAGGGGGTAAAGAAAAAACTGTTTTTT
TRBV12-5	TRBJ2-1	17	few	TRBD2	CASGLVLAGGSYNEQFF	TGTGCTAGTGGTTTGGTCCTGGCGGGAGGCTCCTACAATGAGCAGTTCTTC
TRBV2	TRBJ2-5	14	many	TRBD2	CASIAAGGPETQYF	TGTGCCAGCATAGCCGCGGGAGGGCCAGAGACCCAGTACTTC
TRBV5-5	TRBJ1-1	17	NA	NA	CASSFNYRQHMNTEAFF	TGTGCCAGCAGCTTCAATTACCGACAGCACATGAACACTGAAGCTTTCTTT
TRBV20-1	TRBJ1-1	12	NA	NA	CSAREGGSEAFF	TGCAGTGCTAGGGAGGGGGGGTCTGAAGCTTTCTTT
TRBV5-1	TRBJ1-4	15	many	NA	CASSLSGSTNEKLFF	TGCGCCAGCAGCTTGTCGGGGTCAACTAATGAAAAACTGTTTTTT
TRBV7-2	TRBJ2-4	15	NA	NA	CASSSARGATDIQYF	TGTGCCAGCAGCTCTGCCCGGGGGGCTACGGACATTCAGTACTTC
TRBV28	TRBJ2-3	17	NA	TRBD2	CASSLRAGGLGTDTQYF	TGTGCCAGCAGTTTAAGAGCGGGAGGGTTGGGCACAGATACGCAGTATTTT
TRBV28	TRBJ2-7	15	NA	TRBD2	CASRNPSGSYYEQYF	TGTGCCAGCAGGAATCCTAGCGGGAGCTACTACGAGCAGTACTTC
TRBV10-3	TRBJ1-6	14	NA	NA	CAISERQEGSPLHF	TGTGCCATCAGTGAGAGACAGGAAGGTTCACCCCTCCACTTT
TRBV7-9	TRBJ2-1	15	NA	TRBD2	CASSFTSGSHNEQFF	TGTGCCAGCAGCTTTACTAGCGGGAGCCACAATGAGCAGTTCTTC
TRBV19	TRBJ2-2	17	NA	TRBD2	CASSTSIGGRLTGELFF	TGTGCCAGTAGTACGTCCATAGGCGGGAGACTCACCGGGGAGCTGTTTTTT
TRBV28	TRBJ2-2	17	NA	TRBD1	CASFGARTGKDTGELFF	TGTGCCAGCTTTGGGGCTAGGACAGGGAAGGACACCGGGGAGCTGTTTTTT
TRBV10-3	TRBJ2-7	13	many	NA	CAIGSGGVKEQYF	TGTGCCATCGGTTCAGGGGGGGTGAAGGAGCAGTACTTC
TRBV3-1	TRBJ1-1	13	many	NA	CASSPSWGAEAFF	TGTGCCAGCAGCCCTAGTTGGGGGGCCGAAGCTTTCTTT
TRBV7-8	TRBJ1-6	18	many	NA	CASSTSQGSSSYNSPLHF	TGTGCCAGCAGCACATCACAGGGATCGAGCTCCTATAATTCACCCCTCCACTTT
TRBV6-1	TRBJ2-7	13	many	TRBD2	CASSRDYFYEQYF	TGTGCCAGCAGCCGGGACTACTTCTACGAGCAGTACTTC
TRBV6-5	TRBJ1-2	15	few	NA	CASSYSIRLLLPPTF	TGTGCCAGCAGCTACTCGATACGCCTTCTCCTGCCACCAACCTTC
TRBV10-1	TRBJ2-1	13	NA	NA	CASSEGGSNEQFF	TGCGCCAGCAGTGAAGGGGGAAGCAATGAGCAGTTCTTC
TRBV7-9	TRBJ2-5	14	many	NA	CASSAGRDRETQYF	TGTGCCAGCAGCGCCGGACGGGATAGGGAGACCCAGTACTTC
TRBV5-1	TRBJ2-7	14	few	NA	CASSLLRQTYEQYF	TGCGCCAGCAGCTTATTAAGGCAGACTTACGAGCAGTACTTC
TRBV5-6	TRBJ2-4	14	few	NA	CASSPPTGRNIQYF	TGTGCCAGCAGCCCGCCGACAGGGAGGAACATTCAGTACTTC
TRBV12-3/TRBV12-4	TRBJ1-2	12	many	NA	CASSFGLDGYTF	TGTGCCAGCAGTTTTGGGCTTGATGGCTACACCTTC
TRBV6-2/TRBV6-3	TRBJ2-5	18	many	TRBD2	CASSRIGLAGFFSETQYF	TGTGCCAGCAGTCGTATAGGACTAGCGGGATTCTTTTCAGAGACCCAGTACTTC
TRBV20-1	TRBJ1-2	12	NA	TRBD1	CSARRPGGGYTF	TGCAGTGCTAGAAGGCCAGGGGGTGGCTACACCTTC
TRBV28	TRBJ2-4	12	few	NA	CATSTGTKIQYF	TGTGCCACCTCAACGGGAACCAAAATTCAGTACTTC
TRBV7-2	TRBJ2-7	13	many	NA	CASSFSGSYEQYF	TGTGCCAGCAGCTTCTCGGGTAGTTACGAGCAGTACTTC
TRBV13	TRBJ2-7	14	NA	TRBD2	CASSSTSGSFEQYF	TGTGCCAGCAGCTCCACTAGCGGGAGTTTCGAGCAGTACTTC
TRBV6-2/TRBV6-3	TRBJ2-5	14	many	NA	CASSGSRAIETQYF	TGTGCCAGCAGTGGAAGTAGGGCGATAGAGACCCAGTACTTC
TRBV24-1	TRBJ1-3	16	few	NA	CATSDWADGLRNTIYF	TGTGCCACCAGTGATTGGGCGGACGGTCTTCGAAACACCATATATTTT
TRBV29-1	TRBJ2-2	12	few	NA	CSVTTNTGELFF	TGCAGCGTTACCACGAACACCGGGGAGCTGTTTTTT
TRBV2	TRBJ2-2	12	NA	NA	CASSDVGSEGFF	TGTGCCAGCAGTGATGTTGGGTCGGAGGGGTTTTTT
TRBV9	TRBJ1-3	15	NA	TRBD1	CASSETGRSGNTIYF	TGTGCCAGCAGCGAGACAGGGCGCTCTGGAAACACCATATATTTT
TRBV25-1	TRBJ2-1	16	NA	NA	CASSVWGRGPYNEQFF	TGTGCCAGCAGTGTTTGGGGTAGGGGACCCTACAATGAGCAGTTCTTC
TRBV6-1	TRBJ2-1	15	many	NA	CASKRGATSYNEQFF	TGTGCCAGCAAAAGGGGGGCGACCTCCTACAATGAGCAGTTCTTC
TRBV7-9	TRBJ2-2	13	few	NA	CASSFAGPGELFF	TGTGCCAGCAGCTTCGCAGGGCCCGGGGAGCTGTTTTTT
TRBV20-1	TRBJ1-1	15	few	TRBD1	CSARALDRGNTEAFF	TGCAGTGCTAGAGCACTCGACAGGGGGAACACTGAAGCTTTCTTT
TRBV2	TRBJ2-2	20	few	TRBD2	CASRRTSGSMRSPHTGELFF	TGTGCCAGCAGAAGGACTAGCGGGAGCATGAGATCCCCCCACACCGGGGAGCTGTTTTTT
TRBV20-1	TRBJ1-1	14	NA	NA	CSANPTGRNTEAFF	TGCAGTGCTAACCCCACAGGGAGGAACACTGAAGCTTTCTTT
TRBV2	TRBJ2-7	11	many	NA	CASNRVYEQYF	TGTGCCAGCAATAGGGTCTACGAGCAGTACTTC